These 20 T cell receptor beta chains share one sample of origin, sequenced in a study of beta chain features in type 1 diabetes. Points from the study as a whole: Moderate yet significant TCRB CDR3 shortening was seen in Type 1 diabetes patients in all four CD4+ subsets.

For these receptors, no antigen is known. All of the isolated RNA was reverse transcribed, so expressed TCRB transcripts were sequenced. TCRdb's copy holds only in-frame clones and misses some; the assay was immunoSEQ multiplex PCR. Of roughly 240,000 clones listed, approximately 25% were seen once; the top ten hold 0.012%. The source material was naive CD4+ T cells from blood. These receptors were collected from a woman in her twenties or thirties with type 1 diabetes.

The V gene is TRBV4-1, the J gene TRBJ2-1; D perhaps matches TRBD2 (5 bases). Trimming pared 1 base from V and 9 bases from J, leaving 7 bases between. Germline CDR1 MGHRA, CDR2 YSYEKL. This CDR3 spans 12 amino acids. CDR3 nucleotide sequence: TGCGCCAGCAGCCAAGTAAGCGGTGAGCAGTTCTTC. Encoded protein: CASSQVSGEQFF.

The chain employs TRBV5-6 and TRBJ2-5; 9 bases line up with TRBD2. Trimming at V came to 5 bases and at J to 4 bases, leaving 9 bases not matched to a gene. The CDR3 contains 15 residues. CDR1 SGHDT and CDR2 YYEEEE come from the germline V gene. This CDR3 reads CASRGVAGARETQYF. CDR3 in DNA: TGTGCCAGCAGGGGAGTAGCGGGAGCCCGAGAGACCCAGTACTTC.

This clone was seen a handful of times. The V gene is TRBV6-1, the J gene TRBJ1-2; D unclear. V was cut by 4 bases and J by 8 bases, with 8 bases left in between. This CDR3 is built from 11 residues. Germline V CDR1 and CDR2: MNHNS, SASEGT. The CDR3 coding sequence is TGTGCCAGCAGTGGTGACTCGGGCTACACCTTC. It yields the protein CASSGDSGYTF.

Written as DNA, the CDR3 is TGCAGCGTCCCGGCGCCGGGTCTGGAGCGGGAGACCCAGTACTTC. Protein sequence: CSVPAPGLERETQYF. The chain uses TRBV29-1 and TRBJ2-5, with a weak D call TRBD2 (5 bases). V was pared by 6 bases and J by 5 bases, with 22 bases between. Germline CDR1 and CDR2: SQVTM and ANQGSEA. The length of the CDR3 is 15 residues. Full variable domain (remainder filled in from reference TRBV29-1 and TRBJ2-5): SAVISQKPSRDICQRGTSLTIQCQVDSQVTMMFWYRQQPGQSLTLIATANQGSEATYESGFVIDKFPISRPNLTFSTLTVSNMSPEDSSIYLCSVPAPGLERETQYFGPGTRLLVL.

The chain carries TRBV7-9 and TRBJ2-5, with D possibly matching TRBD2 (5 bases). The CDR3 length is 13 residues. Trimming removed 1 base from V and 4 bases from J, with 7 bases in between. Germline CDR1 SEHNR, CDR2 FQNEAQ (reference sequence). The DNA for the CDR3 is TGTGCCAGCAGCTTAGGGGCGGGAGAGACCCAGTACTTC. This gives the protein CASSLGAGETQYF.

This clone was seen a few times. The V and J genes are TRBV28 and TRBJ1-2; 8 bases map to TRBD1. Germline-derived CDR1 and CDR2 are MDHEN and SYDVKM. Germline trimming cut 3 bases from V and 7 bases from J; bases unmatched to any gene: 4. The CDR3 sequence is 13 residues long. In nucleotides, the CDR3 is TGTGCCAGCAGTTTGGGGACAGGTCCTGGCTACACCTTC. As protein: CASSLGTGPGYTF.

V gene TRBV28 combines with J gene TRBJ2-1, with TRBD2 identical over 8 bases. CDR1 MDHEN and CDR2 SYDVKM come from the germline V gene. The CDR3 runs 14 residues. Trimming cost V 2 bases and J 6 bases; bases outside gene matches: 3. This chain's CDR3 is CASSLAGGVNEQFF. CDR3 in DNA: TGTGCCAGCAGTTTAGCGGGAGGAGTCAATGAGCAGTTCTTC.

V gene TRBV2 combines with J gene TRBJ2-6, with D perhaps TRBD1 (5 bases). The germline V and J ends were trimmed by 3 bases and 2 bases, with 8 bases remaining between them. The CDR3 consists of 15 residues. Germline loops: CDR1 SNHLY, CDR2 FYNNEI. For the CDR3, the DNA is TGTGCCAGCAGTGATTCCAGGGCTGGGGCCAACGTCCTGACTTTC. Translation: CASSDSRAGANVLTF.

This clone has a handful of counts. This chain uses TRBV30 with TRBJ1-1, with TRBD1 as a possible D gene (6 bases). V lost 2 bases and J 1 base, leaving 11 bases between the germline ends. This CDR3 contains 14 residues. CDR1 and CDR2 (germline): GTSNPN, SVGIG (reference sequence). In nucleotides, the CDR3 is TGTGCCTGGAGTCGGACAGTCGAGAACACTGAAGCTTTCTTT. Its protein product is CAWSRTVENTEAFF.

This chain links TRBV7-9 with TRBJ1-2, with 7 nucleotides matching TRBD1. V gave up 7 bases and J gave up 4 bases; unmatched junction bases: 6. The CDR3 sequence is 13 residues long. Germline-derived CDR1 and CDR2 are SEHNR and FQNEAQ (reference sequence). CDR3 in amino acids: CASNQGGRYGYTF. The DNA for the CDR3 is TGTGCCAGCAACCAAGGGGGCCGCTATGGCTACACCTTC.

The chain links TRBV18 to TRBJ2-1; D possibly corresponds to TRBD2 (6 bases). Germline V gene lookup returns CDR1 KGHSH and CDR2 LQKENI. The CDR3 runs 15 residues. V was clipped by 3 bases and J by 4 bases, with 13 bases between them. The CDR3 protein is CASSPAGREYNEQFF. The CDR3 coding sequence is TGTGCCAGCTCACCGGCTGGGCGGGAATACAATGAGCAGTTCTTC.

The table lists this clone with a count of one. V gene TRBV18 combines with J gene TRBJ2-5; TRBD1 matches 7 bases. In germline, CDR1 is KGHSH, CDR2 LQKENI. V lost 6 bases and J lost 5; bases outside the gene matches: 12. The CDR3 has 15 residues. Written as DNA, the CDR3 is TGTGCCAGCTCTCCAGGACAGGCCCAAGCGGAGACCCAGTACTTC. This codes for CASSPGQAQAETQYF.

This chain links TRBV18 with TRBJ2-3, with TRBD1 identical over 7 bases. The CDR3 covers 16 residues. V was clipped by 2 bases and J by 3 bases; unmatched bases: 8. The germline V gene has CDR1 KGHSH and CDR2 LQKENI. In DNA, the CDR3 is TGTGCCAGCTCACCAGTACAGGGGAGTTGGACAGATACGCAGTATTTT. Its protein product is CASSPVQGSWTDTQYF.

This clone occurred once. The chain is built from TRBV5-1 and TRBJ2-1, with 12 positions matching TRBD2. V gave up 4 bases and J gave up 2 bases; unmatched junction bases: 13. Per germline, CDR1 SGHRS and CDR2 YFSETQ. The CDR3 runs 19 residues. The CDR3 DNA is TGCGCCAGCAGCCTTACCGGGACTAGCGGGCCGATTCCCTACAATGAGCAGTTCTTC. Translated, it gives CASSLTGTSGPIPYNEQFF.

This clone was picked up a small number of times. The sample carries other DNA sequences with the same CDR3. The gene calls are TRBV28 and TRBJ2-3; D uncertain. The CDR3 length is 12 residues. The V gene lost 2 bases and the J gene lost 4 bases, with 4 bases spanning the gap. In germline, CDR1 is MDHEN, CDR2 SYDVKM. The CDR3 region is CASSLLADTQYF. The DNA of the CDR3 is TGTGCCAGCAGTTTACTTGCAGATACGCAGTATTTT.

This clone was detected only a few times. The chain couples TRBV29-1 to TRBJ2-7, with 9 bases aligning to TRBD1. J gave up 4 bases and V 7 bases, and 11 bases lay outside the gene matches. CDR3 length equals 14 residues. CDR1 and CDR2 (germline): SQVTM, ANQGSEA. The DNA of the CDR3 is TGCAGCGCCGCCCCGGGACAGGGCACTTACGAGCAGTACTTC. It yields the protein CSAAPGQGTYEQYF.

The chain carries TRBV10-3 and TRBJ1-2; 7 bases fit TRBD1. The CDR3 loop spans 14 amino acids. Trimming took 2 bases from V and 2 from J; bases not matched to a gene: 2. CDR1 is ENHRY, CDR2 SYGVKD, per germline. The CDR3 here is CAISEKGANYGYTF. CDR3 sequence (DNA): TGTGCCATCAGTGAGAAGGGGGCAAACTATGGCTACACCTTC.

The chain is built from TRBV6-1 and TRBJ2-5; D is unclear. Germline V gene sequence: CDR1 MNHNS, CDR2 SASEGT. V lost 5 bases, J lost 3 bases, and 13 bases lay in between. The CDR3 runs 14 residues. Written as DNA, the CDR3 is TGTGCCAGCAGTACCACCCGAGCGAAAGAGACCCAGTACTTC. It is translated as CASSTTRAKETQYF.

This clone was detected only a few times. The CDR3: CASSSPDDRNPYEQYF. In DNA form, the CDR3 reads TGTGCCAGCAGTTCACCAGACGACAGGAACCCCTACGAGCAGTACTTC. V is TRBV6-5 and J is TRBJ2-7, with D tentatively TRBD1 (6 bases). Germline CDR1 MNHEY, CDR2 SVGAGI. This CDR3 is 16 amino acids long. The V end was cut by 4 bases, the J end by 2 bases, with 18 bases between.

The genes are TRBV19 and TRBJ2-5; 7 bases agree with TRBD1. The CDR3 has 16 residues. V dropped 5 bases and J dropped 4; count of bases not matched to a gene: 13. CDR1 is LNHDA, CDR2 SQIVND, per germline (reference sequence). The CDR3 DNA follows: TGTGCCAGTAGTCCTACCCACGGTGCAGGGGGAGAGACCCAGTACTTC. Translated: CASSPTHGAGGETQYF.